The source of this T cell receptor beta chain is a study of blood T cell repertoires in COVID-19. Across the study: From the United States, Italy and Spain came samples of acute and convalescent COVID-19. T cells, B-cell-depleted T cells, or PBMCs supplied cDNA or gDNA.

CDR1 and CDR2 from the germline V gene are KGHSH and LQKENI. The V end lost 2 bases, the J end lost 2 bases, and 10 bases lay between the germline ends. This CDR3 has 14 residues. Authors' processing steps: Estimated nucleated cell counts came from reference gene primer amplification. Data came from immunoSEQ multiplex PCR; TCRdb stores just in-frame clones and leaves some out. The V and J calls and clone size come from that table; D and trimming were worked out from the DNA. The repertoire consists of 150,000 to 200,000 clones, with more than 65% occurring once and the leading ten covering around 2.4%.

Sequencing was performed on peripheral blood. The receptor was derived from a human donor with acute or convalescent COVID-19. The donor label of this sample is uncertain. V is TRBV18 and J is TRBJ2-7, with D perhaps TRBD2 (5 bases). CDR3: CASSPASLAYEQYF. The DNA of the CDR3 is TGTGCCAGCTCACCAGCTAGCTTGGCCTACGAGCAGTACTTC.